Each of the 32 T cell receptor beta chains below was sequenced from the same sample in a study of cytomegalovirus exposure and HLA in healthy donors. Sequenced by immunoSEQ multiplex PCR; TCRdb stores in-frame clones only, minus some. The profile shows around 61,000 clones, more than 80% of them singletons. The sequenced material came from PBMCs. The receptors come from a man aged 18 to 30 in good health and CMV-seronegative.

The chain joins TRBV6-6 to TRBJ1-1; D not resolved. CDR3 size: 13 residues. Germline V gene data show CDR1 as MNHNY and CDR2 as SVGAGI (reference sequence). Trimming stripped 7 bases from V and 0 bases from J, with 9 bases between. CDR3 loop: CASKLTLNTEAFF. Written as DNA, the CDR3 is TGTGCCAGCAAACTTACCTTGAACACTGAAGCTTTCTTT.

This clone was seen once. CDR3 amino acids: CASSLVDRGPGELFF. The CDR3 region has the DNA TGTGCCAGCAGCTTAGTAGACAGGGGGCCCGGGGAGCTGTTTTTT. J is TRBJ2-2 and V is TRBV7-2, with 10 bases aligning to TRBD1. J was trimmed by 6 bases and V by 1 base; bases with no gene match: 2. Germline V gene data show CDR1 as SGHTA and CDR2 as FQGNSA. CDR3 size: 15 residues. The variable domain in full, with the rest retrieved from reference TRBV7-2 and TRBJ2-2, is GAGVSQSPSNKVTEKGKDVELRCDPISGHTALYWYRQSLGQGLEFLIYFQGNSAPDKSGLPSDRFSAERTGGSVSTLTIQRTQQEDSAVYLCASSLVDRGPGELFFGEGSRLTVL.

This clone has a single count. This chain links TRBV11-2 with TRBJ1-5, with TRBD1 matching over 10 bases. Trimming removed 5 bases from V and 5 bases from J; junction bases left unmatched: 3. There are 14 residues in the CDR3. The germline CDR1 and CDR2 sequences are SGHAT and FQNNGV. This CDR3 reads CASSLGQGDQPQHF. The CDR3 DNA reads TGTGCCAGCAGCCTTGGACAGGGGGATCAGCCCCAGCATTTT.

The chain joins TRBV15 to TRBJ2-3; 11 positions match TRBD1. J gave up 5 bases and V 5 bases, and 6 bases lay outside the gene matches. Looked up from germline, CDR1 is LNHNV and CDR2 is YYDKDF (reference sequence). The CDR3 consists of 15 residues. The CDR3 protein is CATSGLGQGGDTQYF. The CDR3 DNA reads TGTGCCACCAGCGGCTTGGGACAGGGGGGAGATACGCAGTATTTT.

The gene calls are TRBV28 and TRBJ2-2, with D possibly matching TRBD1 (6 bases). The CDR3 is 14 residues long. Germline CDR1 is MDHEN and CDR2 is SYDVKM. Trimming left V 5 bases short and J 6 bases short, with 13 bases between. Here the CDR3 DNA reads TGTGCCAGCAGTCTCCACAGGGTCCCCGGGGAGCTGTTTTTT. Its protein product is CASSLHRVPGELFF.

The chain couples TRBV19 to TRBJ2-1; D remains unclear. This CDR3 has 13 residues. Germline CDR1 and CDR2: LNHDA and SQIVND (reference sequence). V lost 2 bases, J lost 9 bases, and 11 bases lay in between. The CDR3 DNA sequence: TGTGCCAGTAGTATAAACCAACTTGGTGAGCAGTTCTTC. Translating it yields CASSINQLGEQFF.

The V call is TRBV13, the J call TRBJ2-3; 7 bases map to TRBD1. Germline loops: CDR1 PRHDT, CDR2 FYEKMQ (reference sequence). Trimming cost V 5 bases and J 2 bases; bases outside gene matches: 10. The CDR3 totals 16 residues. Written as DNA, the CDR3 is TGTGCCAGCAGCAACCGGGGACAGTTCTACACAGATACGCAGTATTTT. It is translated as CASSNRGQFYTDTQYF.

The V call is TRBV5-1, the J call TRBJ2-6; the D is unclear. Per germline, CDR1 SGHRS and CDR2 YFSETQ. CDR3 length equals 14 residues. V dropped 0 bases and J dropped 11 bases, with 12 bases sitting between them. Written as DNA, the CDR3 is TGCGCCAGCAGCTTGGGGCGGCCCTACGACGTCCTGACTTTC. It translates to CASSLGRPYDVLTF. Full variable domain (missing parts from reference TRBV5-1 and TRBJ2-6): KAGVTQTPRYLIKTRGQQVTLSCSPISGHRSVSWYQQTPGQGLQFLFEYFSETQRNKGNFPGRFSGRQFSNSRSEMNVSTLELGDSALYLCASSLGRPYDVLTFGAGSRLTVL.

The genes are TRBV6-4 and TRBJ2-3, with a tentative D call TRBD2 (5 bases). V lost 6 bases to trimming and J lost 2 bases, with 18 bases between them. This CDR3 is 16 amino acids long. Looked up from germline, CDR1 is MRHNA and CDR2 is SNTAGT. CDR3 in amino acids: CASSPSSGSLTDTQYF. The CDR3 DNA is TGTGCCAGCAGCCCCTCCTCTGGGAGCCTCACAGATACGCAGTATTTT.

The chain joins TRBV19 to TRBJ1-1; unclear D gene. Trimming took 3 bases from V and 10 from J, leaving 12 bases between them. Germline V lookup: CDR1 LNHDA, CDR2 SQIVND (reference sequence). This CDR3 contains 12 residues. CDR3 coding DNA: TGTGCCAGTAGTATTGGAGTTTTCGGAGCTTTCTTT. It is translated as CASSIGVFGAFF.

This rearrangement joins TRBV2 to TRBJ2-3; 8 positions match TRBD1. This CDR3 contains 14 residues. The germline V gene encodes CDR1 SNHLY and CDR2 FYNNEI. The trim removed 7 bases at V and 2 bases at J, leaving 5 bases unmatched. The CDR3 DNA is TGTGCCAGCACCAGGGGGCCCGACACAGATACGCAGTATTTT. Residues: CASTRGPDTDTQYF.

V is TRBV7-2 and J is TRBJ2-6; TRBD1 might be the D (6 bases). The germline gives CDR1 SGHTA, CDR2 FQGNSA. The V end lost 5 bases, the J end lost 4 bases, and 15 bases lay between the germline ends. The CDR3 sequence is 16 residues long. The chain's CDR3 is CASSRTGTSGANVLTF. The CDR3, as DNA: TGTGCCAGCAGCCGCACAGGGACCTCCGGGGCCAACGTCCTGACTTTC.

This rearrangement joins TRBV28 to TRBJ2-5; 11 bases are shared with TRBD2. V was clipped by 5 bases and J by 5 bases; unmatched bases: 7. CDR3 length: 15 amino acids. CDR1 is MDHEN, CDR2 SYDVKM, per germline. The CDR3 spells CASSRTSGSGETQYF. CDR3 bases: TGTGCCAGCAGTCGTACTAGCGGGAGCGGGGAGACCCAGTACTTC. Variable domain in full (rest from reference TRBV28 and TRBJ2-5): DVKVTQSSRYLVKRTGEKVFLECVQDMDHENMFWYRQDPGLGLRLIYFSYDVKMKEKGDIPEGYSVSREKKERFSLILESASTNQTSMYLCASSRTSGSGETQYFGPGTRLLVL.

The chain's CDR3 is CASSQTSSLGEQYF. CDR3 nucleotides: TGTGCCAGCAGTCAAACTAGTAGTTTAGGCGAGCAGTACTTC. The gene calls are TRBV6-5 and TRBJ2-7; D possibly corresponds to TRBD2 (5 bases). CDR3 length: 14 amino acids. V was shortened by 5 bases and J by 6 bases, with 17 bases between the two germline ends. From germline, CDR1 is MNHEY and CDR2 SVGAGI.

The CDR3 sequence is CAISDGLAGPDTQYF. The CDR3 nucleotides read TGTGCCATCAGTGACGGGCTAGCGGGACCCGATACGCAGTATTTT. V gene TRBV10-3 combines with J gene TRBJ2-3, with 9 bases lining up with TRBD2. The CDR3 loop spans 15 amino acids. CDR1 and CDR2 (germline): ENHRY, SYGVKD. The ends lost 3 bases at V and 6 bases at J; junction bases unmatched: 7.

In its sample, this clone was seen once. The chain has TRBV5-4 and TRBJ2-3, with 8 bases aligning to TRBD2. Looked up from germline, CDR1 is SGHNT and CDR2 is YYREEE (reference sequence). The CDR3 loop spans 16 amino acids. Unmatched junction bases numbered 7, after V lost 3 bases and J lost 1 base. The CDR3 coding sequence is TGTGCCAGCAGCTCTCCGTTTAGCGGGGGCACAGATACGCAGTATTTT. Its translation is CASSSPFSGGTDTQYF.

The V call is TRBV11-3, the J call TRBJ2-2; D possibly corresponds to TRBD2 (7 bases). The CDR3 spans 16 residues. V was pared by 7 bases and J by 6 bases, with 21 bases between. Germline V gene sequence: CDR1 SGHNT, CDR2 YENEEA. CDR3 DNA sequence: TGTGCCAGCACCCTGGGGGGGGGCGACTTCGCCGGGGAGCTGTTTTTT. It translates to CASTLGGGDFAGELFF. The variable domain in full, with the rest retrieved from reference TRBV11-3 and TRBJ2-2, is EAGVVQSPRYKIIEKKQPVAFWCNPISGHNTLYWYLQNLGQGPELLIRYENEEAVDDSQLPKDRFSAERLKGVDSTLKIQPAELGDSAVYLCASTLGGGDFAGELFFGEGSRLTVL.

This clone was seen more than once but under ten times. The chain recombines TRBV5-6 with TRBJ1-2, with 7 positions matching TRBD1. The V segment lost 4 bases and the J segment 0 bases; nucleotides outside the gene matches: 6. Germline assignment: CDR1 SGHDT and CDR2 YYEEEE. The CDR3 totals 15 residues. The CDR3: CASSVDREANYGYTF. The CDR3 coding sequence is TGTGCCAGCAGCGTCGACAGGGAAGCTAACTATGGCTACACCTTC.

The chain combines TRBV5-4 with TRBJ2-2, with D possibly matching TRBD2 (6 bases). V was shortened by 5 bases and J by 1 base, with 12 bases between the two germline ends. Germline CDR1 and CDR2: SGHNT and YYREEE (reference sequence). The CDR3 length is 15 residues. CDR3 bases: TGTGCCAGCAGTTCCCGGGGGTTGAACACCGGGGAGCTGTTTTTT. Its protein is CASSSRGLNTGELFF.

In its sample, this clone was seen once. The CDR3 reads CASSLLAGSTDTQYF. DNA for the CDR3: TGTGCCAGTAGTTTACTAGCGGGAAGCACAGATACGCAGTATTTT. The rearrangement uses TRBV19 and TRBJ2-3; 10 bases are shared with TRBD2. Germline CDR1 and CDR2: LNHDA and SQIVND (reference sequence). There are 15 residues in the CDR3. J was trimmed by 0 bases and V by 5 bases; bases with no gene match: 2.

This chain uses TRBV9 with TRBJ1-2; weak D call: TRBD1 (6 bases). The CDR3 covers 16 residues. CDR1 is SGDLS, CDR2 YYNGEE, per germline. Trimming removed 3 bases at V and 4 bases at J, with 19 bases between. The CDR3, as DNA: TGTGCCAGCAGCGCTCGGGGGGCAACAGCCTCCTATGGCTACACCTTC. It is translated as CASSARGATASYGYTF.

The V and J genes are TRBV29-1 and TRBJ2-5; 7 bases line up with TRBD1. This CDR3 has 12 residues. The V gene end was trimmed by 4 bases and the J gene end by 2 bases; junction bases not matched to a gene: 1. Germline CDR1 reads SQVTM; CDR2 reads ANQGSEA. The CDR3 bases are TGCAGCGTTGCGGGACAGCAAGAGACCCAGTACTTC. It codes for CSVAGQQETQYF.

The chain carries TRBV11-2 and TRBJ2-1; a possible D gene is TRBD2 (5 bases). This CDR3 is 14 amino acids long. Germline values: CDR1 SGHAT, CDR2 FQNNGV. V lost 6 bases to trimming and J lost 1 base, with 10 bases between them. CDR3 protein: CASRLGSSYNEQFF. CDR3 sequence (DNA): TGTGCCAGCAGGCTAGGGAGTTCCTACAATGAGCAGTTCTTC.

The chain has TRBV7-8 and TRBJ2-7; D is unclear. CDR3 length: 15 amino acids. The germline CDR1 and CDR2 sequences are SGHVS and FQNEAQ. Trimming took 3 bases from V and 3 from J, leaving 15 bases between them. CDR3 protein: CASSFESGVDYEQYF. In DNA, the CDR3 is TGTGCCAGCAGCTTTGAATCCGGAGTCGACTACGAGCAGTACTTC.

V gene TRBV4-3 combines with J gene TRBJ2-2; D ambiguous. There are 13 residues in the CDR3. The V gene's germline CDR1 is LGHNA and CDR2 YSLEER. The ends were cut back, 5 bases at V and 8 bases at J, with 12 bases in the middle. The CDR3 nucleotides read TGCGCCAGCAGCTTCCAACGACTGGGGGAGCTGTTTTTT. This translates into CASSFQRLGELFF.

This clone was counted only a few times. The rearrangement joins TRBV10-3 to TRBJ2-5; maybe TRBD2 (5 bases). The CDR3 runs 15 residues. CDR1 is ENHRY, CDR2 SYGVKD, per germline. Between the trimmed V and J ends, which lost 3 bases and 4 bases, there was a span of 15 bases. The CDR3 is CAISDSSAGGETQYF. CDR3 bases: TGTGCCATCAGTGACTCTTCGGCGGGTGGAGAGACCCAGTACTTC.

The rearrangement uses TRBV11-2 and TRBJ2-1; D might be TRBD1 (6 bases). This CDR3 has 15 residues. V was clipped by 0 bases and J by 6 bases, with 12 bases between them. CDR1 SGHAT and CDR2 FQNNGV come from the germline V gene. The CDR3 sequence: CASSLEAGAFNEQFF. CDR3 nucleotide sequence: TGTGCCAGCAGCTTAGAGGCAGGGGCATTCAATGAGCAGTTCTTC.

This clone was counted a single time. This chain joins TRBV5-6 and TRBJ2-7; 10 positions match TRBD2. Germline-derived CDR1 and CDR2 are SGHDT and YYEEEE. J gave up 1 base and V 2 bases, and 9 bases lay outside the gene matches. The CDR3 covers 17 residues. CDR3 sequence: CASSFGLAGVVSYEQYF. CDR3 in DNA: TGTGCCAGCAGCTTCGGTCTAGCGGGAGTTGTGTCCTACGAGCAGTACTTC.

CDR3 coding DNA: TGTGCCAGCAGTCGCGGGGAGGAGCAGTTCTTC. This codes for CASSRGEEQFF. The chain has TRBV6-1 and TRBJ2-1; perhaps TRBD2 as D (6 bases). Germline CDR1 MNHNS, CDR2 SASEGT. This CDR3 has 11 amino acids. V was pared by 5 bases and J by 10 bases, with 9 bases between.

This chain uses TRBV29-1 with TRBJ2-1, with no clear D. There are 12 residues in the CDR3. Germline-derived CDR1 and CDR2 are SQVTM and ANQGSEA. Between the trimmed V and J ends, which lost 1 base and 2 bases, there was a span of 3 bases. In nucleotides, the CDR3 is TGCAGCGTTGAAGCGGCCTACAATGAGCAGTTCTTC. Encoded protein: CSVEAAYNEQFF.

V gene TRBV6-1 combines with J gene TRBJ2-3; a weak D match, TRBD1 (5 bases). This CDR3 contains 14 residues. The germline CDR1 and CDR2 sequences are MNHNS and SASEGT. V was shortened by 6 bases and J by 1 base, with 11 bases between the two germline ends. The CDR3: CASRQGWGTDTQYF. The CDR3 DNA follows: TGTGCCAGCAGGCAGGGATGGGGCACAGATACGCAGTATTTT.

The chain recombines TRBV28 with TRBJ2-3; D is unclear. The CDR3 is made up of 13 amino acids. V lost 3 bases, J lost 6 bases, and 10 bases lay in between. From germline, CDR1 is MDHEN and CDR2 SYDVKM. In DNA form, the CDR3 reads TGTGCCAGCAGTTTCCTAGGATTCGATACGCAGTATTTT. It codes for CASSFLGFDTQYF.